Reported below is one TCR beta chain. This could be a read error, since a much larger clone is one nucleotide away. This specimen belongs to a study of T cells in Graves' hyperthyroidism and ophthalmopathy. Study overall: Any treatment followed the collection of peripheral blood at initial diagnosis.

TCR beta CDR3 region amplification was performed from RNA transcripts. RT-PCR in the first round (using the HTBI primer set) targeted the TCR CDR3. TCRdb passed the multiplex PCR reads through MiXCR, listing each CDR3 protein once. This sample has 110,000 to 150,000 distinct CDR3 sequences, with approximately 20% found just once. The CDR3 loop spans 12 amino acids. CDR1 is MNHNS and CDR2 is SASEGT in the germline V gene. Trimming cost V 11 bases and J 7 bases, with 17 bases left between them. The clonotype comes from a woman in her forties or fifties with Graves' hyperthyroidism that later progressed to Graves' ophthalmopathy. The rearrangement links TRBV6-1 to TRBJ1-1; the D is unclear. Sequencing was carried out using blood. The DNA for the CDR3 is TGTGCCGGCACCACTCTCCGGGGTGAAGCTTTCTTT. Protein: CAGTTLRGEAFF.